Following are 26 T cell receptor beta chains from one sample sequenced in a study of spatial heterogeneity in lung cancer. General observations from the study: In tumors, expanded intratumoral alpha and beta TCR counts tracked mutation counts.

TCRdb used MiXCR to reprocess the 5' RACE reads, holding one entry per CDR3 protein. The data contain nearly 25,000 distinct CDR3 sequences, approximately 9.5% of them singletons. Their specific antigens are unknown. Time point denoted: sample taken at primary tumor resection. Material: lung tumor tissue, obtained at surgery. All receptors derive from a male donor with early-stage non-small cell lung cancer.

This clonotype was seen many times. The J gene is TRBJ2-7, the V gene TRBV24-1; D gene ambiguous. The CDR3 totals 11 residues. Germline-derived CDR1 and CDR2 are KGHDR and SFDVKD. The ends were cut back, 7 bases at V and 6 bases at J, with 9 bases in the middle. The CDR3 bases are TGTGCCACCAGGACACAACCCGAGCAGTACTTC. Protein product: CATRTQPEQYF.

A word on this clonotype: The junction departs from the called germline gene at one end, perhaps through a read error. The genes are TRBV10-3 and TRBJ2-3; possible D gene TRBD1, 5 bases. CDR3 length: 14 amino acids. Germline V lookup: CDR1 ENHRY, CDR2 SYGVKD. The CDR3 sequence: CAIGEPGFTDTQYF. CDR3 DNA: TGTGCCATCGGTGAGCCAGGGTTCACAGATACGCAGTATTTT.

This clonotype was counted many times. The CDR3 DNA follows: TGTGCCAGCAGCCAAGAGACAGGGGCAGGAGAGACCCAGTACTTC. This translates into CASSQETGAGETQYF. The genes are TRBV3-1 and TRBJ2-5, with 8 bases matching TRBD1. This CDR3 comprises 15 residues. V lost 0 bases, J lost 4 bases, and 4 bases stayed unmatched. Germline assignment: CDR1 LGHDT and CDR2 YNNKEL (reference sequence).

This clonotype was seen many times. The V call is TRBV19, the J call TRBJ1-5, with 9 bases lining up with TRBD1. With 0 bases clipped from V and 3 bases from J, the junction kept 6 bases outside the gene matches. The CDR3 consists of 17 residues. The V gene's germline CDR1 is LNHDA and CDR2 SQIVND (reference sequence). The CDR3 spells CASSIDGRTGVNQPQHF. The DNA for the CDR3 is TGTGCCAGTAGTATAGATGGCCGGACAGGGGTCAATCAGCCCCAGCATTTT.

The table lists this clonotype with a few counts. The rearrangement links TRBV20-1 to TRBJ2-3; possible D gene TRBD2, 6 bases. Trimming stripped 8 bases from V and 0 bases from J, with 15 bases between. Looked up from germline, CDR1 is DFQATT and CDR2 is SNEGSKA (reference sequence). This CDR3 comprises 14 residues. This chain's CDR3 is CSYQRVTSTDTQYF. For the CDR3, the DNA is TGCAGTTACCAGCGGGTTACTAGCACAGATACGCAGTATTTT.

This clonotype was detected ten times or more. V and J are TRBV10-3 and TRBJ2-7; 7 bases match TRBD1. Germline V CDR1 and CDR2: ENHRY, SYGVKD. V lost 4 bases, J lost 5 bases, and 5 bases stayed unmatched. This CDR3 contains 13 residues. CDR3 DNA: TGTGCCATCAGTGGTCCCAGGGGGAACGAGCAGTACTTC. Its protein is CAISGPRGNEQYF.

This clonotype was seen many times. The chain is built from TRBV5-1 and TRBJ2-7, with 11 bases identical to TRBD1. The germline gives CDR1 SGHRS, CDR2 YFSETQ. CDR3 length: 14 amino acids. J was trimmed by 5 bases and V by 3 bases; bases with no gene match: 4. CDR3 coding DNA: TGCGCCAGCAGCTGGACAGGGGGCATCGACGAGCAGTACTTC. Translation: CASSWTGGIDEQYF.

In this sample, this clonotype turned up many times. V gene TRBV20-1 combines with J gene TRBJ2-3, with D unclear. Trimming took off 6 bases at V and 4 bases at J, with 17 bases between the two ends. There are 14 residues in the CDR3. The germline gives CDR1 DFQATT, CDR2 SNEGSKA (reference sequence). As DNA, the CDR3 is TGCAGTGCCCGCCGGAATAAGTTAGCAGATACGCAGTATTTT. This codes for CSARRNKLADTQYF.

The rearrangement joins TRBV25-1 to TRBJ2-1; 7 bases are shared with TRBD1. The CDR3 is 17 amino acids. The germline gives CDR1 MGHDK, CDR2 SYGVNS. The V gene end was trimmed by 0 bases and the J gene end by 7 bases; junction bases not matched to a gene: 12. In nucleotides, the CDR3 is TGTGCCAGCAGTGAATATGGGCCAGGGGGTGGGGGAAATGAGCAGTTCTTC. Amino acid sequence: CASSEYGPGGGGNEQFF.

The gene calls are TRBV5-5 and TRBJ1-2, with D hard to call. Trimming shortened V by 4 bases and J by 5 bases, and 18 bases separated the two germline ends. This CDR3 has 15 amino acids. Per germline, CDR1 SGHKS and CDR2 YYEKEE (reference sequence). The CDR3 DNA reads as TGTGCCAGCAGCCCATTTCCCGGCGCCAATTATGGCTACACCTTC. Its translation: CASSPFPGANYGYTF.

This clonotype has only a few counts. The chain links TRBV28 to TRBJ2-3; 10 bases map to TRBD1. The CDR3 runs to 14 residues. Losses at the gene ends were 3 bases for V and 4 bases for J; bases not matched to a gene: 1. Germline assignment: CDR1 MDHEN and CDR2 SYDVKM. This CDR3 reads CASSLTGGADTQYF. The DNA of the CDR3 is TGTGCCAGCAGTTTGACAGGGGGCGCAGATACGCAGTATTTT.

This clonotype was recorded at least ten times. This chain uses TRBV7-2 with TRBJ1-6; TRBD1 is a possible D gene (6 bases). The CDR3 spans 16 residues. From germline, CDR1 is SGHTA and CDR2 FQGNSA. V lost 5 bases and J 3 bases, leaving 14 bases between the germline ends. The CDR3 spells CASSPPGQGYNSPLHF. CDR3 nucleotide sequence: TGTGCCAGCAGCCCGCCGGGACAAGGCTATAATTCACCCCTCCACTTT.

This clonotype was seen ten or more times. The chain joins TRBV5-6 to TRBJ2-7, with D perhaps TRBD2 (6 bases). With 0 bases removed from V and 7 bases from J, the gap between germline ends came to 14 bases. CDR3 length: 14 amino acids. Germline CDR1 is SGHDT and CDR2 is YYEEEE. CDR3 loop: CASSLAGNRGEQYF. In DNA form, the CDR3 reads TGTGCCAGCAGCTTGGCAGGGAACCGGGGGGAGCAGTACTTC.

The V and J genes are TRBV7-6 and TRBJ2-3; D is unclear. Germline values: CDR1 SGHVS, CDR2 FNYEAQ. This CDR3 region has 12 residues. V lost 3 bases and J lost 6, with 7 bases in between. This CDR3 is CASSLRSDTQYF. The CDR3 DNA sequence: TGTGCCAGCAGCTTGAGAAGCGATACGCAGTATTTT.

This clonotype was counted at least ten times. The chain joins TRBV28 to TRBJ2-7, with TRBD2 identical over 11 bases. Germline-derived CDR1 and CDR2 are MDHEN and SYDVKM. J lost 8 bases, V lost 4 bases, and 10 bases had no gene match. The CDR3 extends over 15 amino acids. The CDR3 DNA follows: TGTGCCAGCAGTTCTCCATCTAGCGGGGGGAACCAGCAGTACTTC. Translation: CASSSPSSGGNQQYF.

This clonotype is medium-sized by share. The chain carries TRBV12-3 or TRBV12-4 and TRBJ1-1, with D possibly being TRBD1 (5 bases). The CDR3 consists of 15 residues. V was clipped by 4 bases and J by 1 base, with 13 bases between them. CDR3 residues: CASSYRQNANTEAFF. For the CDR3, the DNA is TGTGCCAGCAGTTACAGACAGAACGCGAACACTGAAGCTTTCTTT.

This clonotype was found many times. The DNA of the CDR3 is TGTGCCAGCCGCATCACCTACGAGCAGTACTTC. Its translation is CASRITYEQYF. V gene TRBV7-2 combines with J gene TRBJ2-7; D unclear. The V gene's germline CDR1 is SGHTA and CDR2 FQGNSA. The V end was cut by 8 bases, the J end by 2 bases, with 7 bases between. CDR3 length equals 11 residues.

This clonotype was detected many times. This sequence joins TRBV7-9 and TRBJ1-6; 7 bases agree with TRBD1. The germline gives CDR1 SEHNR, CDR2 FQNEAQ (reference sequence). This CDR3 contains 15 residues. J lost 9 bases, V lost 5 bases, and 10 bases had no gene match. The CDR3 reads CASSGTTGYSSPLHF. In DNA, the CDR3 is TGTGCCAGCAGCGGGACGACAGGGTATTCTTCACCCCTCCACTTT.

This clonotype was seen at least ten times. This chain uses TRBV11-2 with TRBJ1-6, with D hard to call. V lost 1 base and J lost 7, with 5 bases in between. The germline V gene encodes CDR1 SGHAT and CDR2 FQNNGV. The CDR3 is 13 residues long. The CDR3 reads CASSLVQNSPLHF. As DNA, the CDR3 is TGTGCCAGCAGCTTAGTGCAGAATTCACCCCTCCACTTT.

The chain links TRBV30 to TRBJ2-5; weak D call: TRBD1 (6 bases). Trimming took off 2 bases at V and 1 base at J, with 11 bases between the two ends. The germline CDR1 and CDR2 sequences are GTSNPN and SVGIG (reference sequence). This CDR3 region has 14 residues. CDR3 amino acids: CAWSPGALQETQYF. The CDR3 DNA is TGTGCCTGGAGTCCAGGGGCCCTCCAAGAGACCCAGTACTTC.

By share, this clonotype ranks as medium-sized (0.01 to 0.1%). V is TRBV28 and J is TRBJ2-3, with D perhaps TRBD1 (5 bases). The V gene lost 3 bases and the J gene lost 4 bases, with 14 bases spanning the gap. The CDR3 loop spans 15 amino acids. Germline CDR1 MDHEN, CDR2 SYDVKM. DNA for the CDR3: TGTGCCAGCAGTTTGTATAGGGGATCGTCAGATACGCAGTATTTT. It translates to CASSLYRGSSDTQYF.

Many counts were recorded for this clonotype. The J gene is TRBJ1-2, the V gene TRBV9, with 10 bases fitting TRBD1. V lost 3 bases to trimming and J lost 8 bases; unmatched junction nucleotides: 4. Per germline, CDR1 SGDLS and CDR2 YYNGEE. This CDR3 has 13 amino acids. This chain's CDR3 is CASSGDRGLGYTF. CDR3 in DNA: TGTGCCAGCAGCGGGGACAGGGGATTAGGCTACACCTTC.

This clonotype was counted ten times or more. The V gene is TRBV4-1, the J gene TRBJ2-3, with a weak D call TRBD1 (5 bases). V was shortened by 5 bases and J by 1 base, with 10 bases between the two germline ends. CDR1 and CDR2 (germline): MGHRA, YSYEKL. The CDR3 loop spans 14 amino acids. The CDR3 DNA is TGCGCCAGCAGCTTCCAAGGGGGCACAGATACGCAGTATTTT. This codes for CASSFQGGTDTQYF.

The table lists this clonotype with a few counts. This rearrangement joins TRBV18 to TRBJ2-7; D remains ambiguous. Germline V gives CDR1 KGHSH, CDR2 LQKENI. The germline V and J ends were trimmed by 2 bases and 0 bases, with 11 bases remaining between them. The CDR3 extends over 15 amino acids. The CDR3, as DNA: TGTGCCAGCTCACCATCCGGATCCCCCTCCTACGAGCAGTACTTC. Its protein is CASSPSGSPSYEQYF.

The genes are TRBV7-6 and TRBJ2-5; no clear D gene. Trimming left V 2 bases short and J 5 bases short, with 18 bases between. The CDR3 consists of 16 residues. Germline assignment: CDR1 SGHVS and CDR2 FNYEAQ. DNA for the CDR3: TGTGCCAGCAGCTTACAAGGTCTAGACGGTCCCGAGACCCAGTACTTC. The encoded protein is CASSLQGLDGPETQYF.

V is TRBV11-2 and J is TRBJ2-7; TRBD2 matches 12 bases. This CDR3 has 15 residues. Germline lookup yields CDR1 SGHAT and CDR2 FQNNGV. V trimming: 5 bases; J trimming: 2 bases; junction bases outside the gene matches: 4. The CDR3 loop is CASSPRTSGAYEQYF. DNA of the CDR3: TGTGCCAGCAGCCCTAGGACTAGCGGGGCCTACGAGCAGTACTTC.